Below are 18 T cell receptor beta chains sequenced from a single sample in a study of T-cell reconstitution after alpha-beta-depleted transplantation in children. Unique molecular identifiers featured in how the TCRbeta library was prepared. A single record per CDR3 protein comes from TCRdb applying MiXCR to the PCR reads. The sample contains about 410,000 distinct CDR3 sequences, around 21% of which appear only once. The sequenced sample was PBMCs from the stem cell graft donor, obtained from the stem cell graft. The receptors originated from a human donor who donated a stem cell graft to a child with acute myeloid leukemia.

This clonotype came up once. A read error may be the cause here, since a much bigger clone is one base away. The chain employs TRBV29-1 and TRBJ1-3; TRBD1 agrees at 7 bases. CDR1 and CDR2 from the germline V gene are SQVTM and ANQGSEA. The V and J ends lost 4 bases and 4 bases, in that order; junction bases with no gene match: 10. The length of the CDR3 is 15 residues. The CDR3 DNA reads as TGCAGCGTTGTAGACTGGTCAGGGGGAGGAAACACCATATATTTT. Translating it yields CSVVDWSGGGNTIYF.

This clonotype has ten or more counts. The CDR3 loop reads CSAGTSGKNEQFF. DNA of the CDR3: TGCAGTGCCGGGACTAGCGGGAAGAATGAGCAGTTCTTC. The V call is TRBV20-1, the J call TRBJ2-1; TRBD2 matches 13 bases. The CDR3 has 13 amino acids. Trimming took 6 bases from V and 7 from J; bases not matched to a gene: 3. Germline CDR1 is DFQATT and CDR2 is SNEGSKA (reference sequence).

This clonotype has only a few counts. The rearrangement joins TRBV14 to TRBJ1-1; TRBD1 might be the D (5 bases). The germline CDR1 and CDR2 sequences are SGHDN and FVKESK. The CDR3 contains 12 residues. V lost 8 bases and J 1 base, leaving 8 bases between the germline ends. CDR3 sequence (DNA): TGTGCCAGCCGACAGAGGAACACTGAAGCTTTCTTT. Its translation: CASRQRNTEAFF.

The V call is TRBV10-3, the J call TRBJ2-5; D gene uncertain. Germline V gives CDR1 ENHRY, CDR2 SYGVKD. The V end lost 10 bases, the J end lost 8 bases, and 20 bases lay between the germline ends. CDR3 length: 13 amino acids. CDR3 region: CATNGRGEDTQYF. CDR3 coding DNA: TGTGCCACCAACGGTCGAGGAGAGGATACCCAGTACTTC.

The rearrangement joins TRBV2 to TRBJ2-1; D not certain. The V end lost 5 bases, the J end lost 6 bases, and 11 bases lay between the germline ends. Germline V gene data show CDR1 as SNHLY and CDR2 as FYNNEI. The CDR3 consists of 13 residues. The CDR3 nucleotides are TGTGCCAGCAGTACTCGGATGGGCAATGAGCAGTTCTTC. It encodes CASSTRMGNEQFF.

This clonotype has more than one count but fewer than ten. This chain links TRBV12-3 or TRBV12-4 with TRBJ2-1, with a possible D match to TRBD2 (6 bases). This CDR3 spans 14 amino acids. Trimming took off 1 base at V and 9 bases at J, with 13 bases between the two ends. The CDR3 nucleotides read TGTGCCAGCAGTTTAGGCGGGGCTGCCCTTGAGCAGTTCTTC. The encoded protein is CASSLGGAALEQFF.

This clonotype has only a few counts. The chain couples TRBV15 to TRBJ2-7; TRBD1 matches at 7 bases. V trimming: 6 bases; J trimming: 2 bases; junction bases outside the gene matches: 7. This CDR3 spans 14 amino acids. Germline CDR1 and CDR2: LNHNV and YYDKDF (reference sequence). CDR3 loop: CATSPRQGAYEQYF. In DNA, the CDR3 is TGTGCCACCAGTCCTAGGCAGGGGGCCTACGAGCAGTACTTC.

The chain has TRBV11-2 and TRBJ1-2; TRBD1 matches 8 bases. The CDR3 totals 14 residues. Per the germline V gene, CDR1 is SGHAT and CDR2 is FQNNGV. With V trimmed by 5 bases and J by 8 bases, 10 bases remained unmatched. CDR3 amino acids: CASSRSAGGEGYTF. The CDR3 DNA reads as TGTGCCAGCAGCCGATCGGCAGGGGGCGAAGGCTACACCTTC.

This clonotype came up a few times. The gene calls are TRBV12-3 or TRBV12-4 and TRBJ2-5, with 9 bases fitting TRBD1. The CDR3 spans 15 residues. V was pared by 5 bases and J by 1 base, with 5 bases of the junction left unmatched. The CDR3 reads CASSPGTGFQETQYF. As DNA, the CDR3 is TGTGCCAGCAGTCCCGGGACAGGGTTCCAAGAGACCCAGTACTTC.

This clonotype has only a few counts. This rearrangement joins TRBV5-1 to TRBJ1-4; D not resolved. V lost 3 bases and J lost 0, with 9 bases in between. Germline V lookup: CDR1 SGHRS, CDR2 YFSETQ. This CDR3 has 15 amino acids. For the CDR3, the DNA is TGCGCCAGCAGCTCCACGACCGCAACTAATGAAAAACTGTTTTTT. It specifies CASSSTTATNEKLFF.

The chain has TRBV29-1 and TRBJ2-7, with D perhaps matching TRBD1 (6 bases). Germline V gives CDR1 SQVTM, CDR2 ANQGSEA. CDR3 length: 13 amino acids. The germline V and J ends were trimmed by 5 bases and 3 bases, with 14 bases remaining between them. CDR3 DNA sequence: TGCAGCGTTCCATACAGGGAGTGCTACGAGCAGTACTTC. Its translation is CSVPYRECYEQYF.

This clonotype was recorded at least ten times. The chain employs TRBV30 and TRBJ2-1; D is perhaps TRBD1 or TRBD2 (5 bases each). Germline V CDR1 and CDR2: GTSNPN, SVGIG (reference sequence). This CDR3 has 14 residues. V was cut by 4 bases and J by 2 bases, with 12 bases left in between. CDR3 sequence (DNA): TGTGCCTGGAATGGGGGTTTAGCCTACAATGAGCAGTTCTTC. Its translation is CAWNGGLAYNEQFF.

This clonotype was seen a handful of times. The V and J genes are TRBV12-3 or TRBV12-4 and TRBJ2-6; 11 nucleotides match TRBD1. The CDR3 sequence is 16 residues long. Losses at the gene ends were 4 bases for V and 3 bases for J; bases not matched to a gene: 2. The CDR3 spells CASSWTGGNGANVLTF. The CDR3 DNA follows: TGTGCCAGCAGTTGGACAGGGGGCAATGGGGCCAACGTCCTGACTTTC.

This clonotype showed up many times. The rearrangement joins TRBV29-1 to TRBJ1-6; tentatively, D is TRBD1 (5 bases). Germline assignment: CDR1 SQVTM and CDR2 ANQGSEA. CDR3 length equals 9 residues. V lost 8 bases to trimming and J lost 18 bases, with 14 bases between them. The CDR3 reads CSPRRGGHF. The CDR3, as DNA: TGCAGCCCCAGGCGGGGGGGCCACTTT.

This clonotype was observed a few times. For the CDR3, the DNA is TGTGCCACCAGCAGAGATAGGGGCAGCAAAGCTTTCTTT. Amino acids: CATSRDRGSKAFF. The chain joins TRBV15 to TRBJ1-1; tentatively, D is TRBD1 (5 bases). CDR1 and CDR2 from the germline V gene are LNHNV and YYDKDF (reference sequence). The CDR3 covers 13 residues. Trimming pared 0 bases from V and 9 bases from J, leaving 11 bases between.

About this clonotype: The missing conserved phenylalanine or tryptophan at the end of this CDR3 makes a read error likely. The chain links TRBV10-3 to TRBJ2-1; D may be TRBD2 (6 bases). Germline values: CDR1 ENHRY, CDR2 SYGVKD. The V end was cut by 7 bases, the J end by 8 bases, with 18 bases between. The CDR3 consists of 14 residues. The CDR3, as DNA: TGTGCCATCAAACCAAATGGGGGGATGGATGAGCAGTTCTGC. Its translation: CAIKPNGGMDEQFC.

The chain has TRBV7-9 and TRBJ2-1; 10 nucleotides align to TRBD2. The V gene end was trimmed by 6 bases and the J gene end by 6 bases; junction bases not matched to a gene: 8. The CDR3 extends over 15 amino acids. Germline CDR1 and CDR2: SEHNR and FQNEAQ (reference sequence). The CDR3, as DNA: TGTGCCAGCAGTGCTAGCGGGAGACCCGGCAATGAGCAGTTCTTC. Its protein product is CASSASGRPGNEQFF.

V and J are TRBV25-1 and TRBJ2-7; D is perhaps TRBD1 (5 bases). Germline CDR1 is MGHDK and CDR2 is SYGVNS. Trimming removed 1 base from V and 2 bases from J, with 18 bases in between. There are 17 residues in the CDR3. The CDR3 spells CASSEWTPPQGTYEQYF. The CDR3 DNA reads TGTGCCAGCAGTGAATGGACGCCCCCTCAGGGTACCTACGAGCAGTACTTC.